This TCR beta chain was documented in a study of OX40 agonist ivuxolimab in advanced cancers. Background on the study: Participants, around 80% male, averaged roughly 60 years of age, ranging from about 20 to 80.

Systemic immunosuppression or a history of autoimmune disease excluded patients. Germline CDR1 and CDR2: LGHNA and YNFKEQ. Trimming shortened V by 4 bases and J by 1 base, and 7 bases separated the two germline ends. CDR3 length: 13 amino acids. A few counts support this clone. TCRdb's table, derived via immunoSEQ multiplex PCR, lists solely in-frame clones and lacks some. Of about 41,000 clones listed, 80% were seen once; the top ten hold about 4%. This sequence originates from an adult with an advanced solid tumor such as melanoma, head and neck, liver or kidney cancer. The rearrangement uses TRBV4-2 and TRBJ1-1; no clear D. Here the sequenced sample was CD4+ or CD8+ T cells sorted from blood, taken in a trial of the OX40 agonist ivuxolimab. Written as DNA, the CDR3 is TGTGCCAGCAGCCTCCGGGGGAACACTGAAGCTTTCTTT. This translates into CASSLRGNTEAFF.